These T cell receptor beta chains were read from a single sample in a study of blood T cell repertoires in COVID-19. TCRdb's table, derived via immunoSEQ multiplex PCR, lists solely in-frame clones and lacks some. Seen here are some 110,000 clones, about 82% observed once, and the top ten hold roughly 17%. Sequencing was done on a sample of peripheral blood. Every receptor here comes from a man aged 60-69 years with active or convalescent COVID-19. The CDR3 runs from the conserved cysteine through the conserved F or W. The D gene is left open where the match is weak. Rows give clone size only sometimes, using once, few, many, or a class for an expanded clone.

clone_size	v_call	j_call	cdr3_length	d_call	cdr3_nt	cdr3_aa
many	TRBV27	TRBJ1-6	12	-	TGTGCCAGCAGTTTATCGGTCGGGCCCCTCCACTTT	CASSLSVGPLHF
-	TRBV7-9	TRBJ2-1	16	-	TGTGCCAGCAGCCCCAATCGCGGGACAGTCGAGAATGAGCAGTTCTTC	CASSPNRGTVENEQFF
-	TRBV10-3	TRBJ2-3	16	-	TGTGCCATCAGTGAGCGCGAAAGTGGGTCAGGAGATACGCAGTATTTT	CAISERESGSGDTQYF
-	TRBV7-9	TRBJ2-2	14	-	TGTGCCAGCAGCCTCACAGGGTATGCCGGGGAGCTGTTTTTT	CASSLTGYAGELFF
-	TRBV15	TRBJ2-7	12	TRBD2	TGTGCCACCAGCAGAGGGGGGGGCGAGCAGTACTTC	CATSRGGGEQYF
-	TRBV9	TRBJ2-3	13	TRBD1	TGTGCCAGCGGGACAGACCTCACAGATACGCAGTATTTT	CASGTDLTDTQYF
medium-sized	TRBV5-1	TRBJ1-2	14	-	TGCGCCAGCAGCTTGACGACAGGTTTCTATGGCTACACCTTC	CASSLTTGFYGYTF
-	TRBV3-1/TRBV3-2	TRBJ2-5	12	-	TGTGCCAGCAGCCAAGAGGTGAGGGACCAGTACTTC	CASSQEVRDQYF
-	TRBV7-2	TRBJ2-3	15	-	TGTGCCAGCAGCCCCACGGGATCTAGCACAGATACGCAGTATTTT	CASSPTGSSTDTQYF
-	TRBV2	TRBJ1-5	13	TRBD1	TGTGCCACCAGGGGGACTATGGGTCAGCCCCAGCATTTT	CATRGTMGQPQHF
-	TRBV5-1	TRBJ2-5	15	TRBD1	TGCGCCAGCAGCTTAGGACAGGGGGCGTTGGAGACCCAGTACTTC	CASSLGQGALETQYF
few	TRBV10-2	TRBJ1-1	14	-	TGCGCCAGCAGTGGCGGCGGGGGGAACACTGAAGCTTTCTTT	CASSGGGGNTEAFF
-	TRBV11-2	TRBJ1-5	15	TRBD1	TGTGCCAGCAGCTTAGATCGGAACAGGGGACAGCCCCAGCATTTT	CASSLDRNRGQPQHF
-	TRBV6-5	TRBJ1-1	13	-	TGTGCCACCCGGACGTTCACGGGGACTGAAGCTTTCTTT	CATRTFTGTEAFF
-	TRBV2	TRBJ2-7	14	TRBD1	TGTGCCAGCAATAGACAGGGCGTCTCCTACGAGCAGTACTTC	CASNRQGVSYEQYF
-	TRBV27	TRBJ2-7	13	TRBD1	TGTGCCAGCAAGGCGACAGGGGCCTACGAGCAGTACTTC	CASKATGAYEQYF
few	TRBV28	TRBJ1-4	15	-	TGTGCCAGCAGCAAACAAATTTCAATATCTGAAAAACTGTTTTTT	CASSKQISISEKLFF
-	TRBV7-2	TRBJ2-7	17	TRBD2	TGTGCCAGCAGCTTAGGAGGACTAGCGGGAGAAAGCTACGAGCAGTACTTC	CASSLGGLAGESYEQYF